This paragraph reports one T cell receptor (beta chain). Its antigen is unknown. This sample is part of a study of post-analysis software for immune sequencing data. Broader study findings: Included in a set of several TRBV segments more frequent in patients than controls were TRBV5-6, TRBV5-1 and TRBV20-1. When the samples were clustered directly with F measure, those that had been prepared in the same batch showed strong co-clustering.

Carried by the TCR beta cDNA libraries were unique molecular identifiers. TCRdb independently ran MiXCR on the PCR reads; one entry per CDR3 protein. The sample contains about 430,000 distinct CDR3 sequences, 30% to 40% of which appear only once. This CDR3 comprises 15 residues. From germline, CDR1 is SQVTM and CDR2 ANQGSEA. Trimming cost V 1 base and J 6 bases; bases outside gene matches: 8. The sequenced sample was blood. The TCR comes from a girl aged 2 to 9 with multiple sclerosis. This sequence joins TRBV29-1 and TRBJ2-3; 9 bases fit TRBD1. The chain's CDR3 is CSVEGGQGYPDTQYF. The DNA for the CDR3 is TGCAGCGTTGAAGGTGGACAGGGGTATCCTGATACGCAGTATTTT.